The 15 T cell receptor beta chains below come from one sample, sequenced in a study of PD-L1 blockade in urothelial cancer. Assay: immunoSEQ multiplex PCR; the TCRdb copy retains only in-frame clones and omits some. The sample contains about 43,000 clones, roughly four fifths of which appear only once. Time point of the sample: peripheral blood 6 weeks after treatment start. The sample here was PBMCs, taken around atezolizumab (anti-PD-L1) treatment. These receptors originate from a man in his 60s with urothelial cancer.

This clone was found once. The chain employs TRBV7-8 and TRBJ2-1; 8 nucleotides match TRBD2. With V trimmed by 5 bases and J by 15 bases, 9 bases remained unmatched. Germline CDR1 SGHVS, CDR2 FQNEAQ. This CDR3 spans 12 amino acids. This CDR3 is CASSLPGTSLFF. The CDR3 DNA reads TGTGCCAGCAGCCTACCCGGGACTAGTCTGTTCTTC.

This clone has a handful of counts. CDR3 sequence reads: CASSARTGDGNTIYF. In DNA form, the CDR3 reads TGTGCCAGCAGCGCCCGGACAGGGGATGGAAACACCATATATTTT. V is TRBV7-2 and J is TRBJ1-3; 9 bases match TRBD1. Per germline, CDR1 SGHTA and CDR2 FQGNSA. After removal of 5 bases from V and 3 bases from J, the junction contained 5 bases not matched to a gene. There are 15 residues in the CDR3.

This chain links TRBV6-5 with TRBJ1-5; D is perhaps TRBD1 (5 bases). CDR1 is MNHEY and CDR2 is SVGAGI in the germline V gene. This CDR3 has 13 residues. V gave up 4 bases and J gave up 6 bases, with 10 bases separating them. CDR3 residues: CASSSDSSQPQHF. In nucleotides, the CDR3 is TGTGCCAGCAGTTCAGACAGTAGTCAGCCCCAGCATTTT.

The chain has TRBV28 and TRBJ2-3, with TRBD1 as a possible D gene (5 bases). Trimming removed 3 bases from V and 6 bases from J, with 28 bases in between. The CDR3 spans 19 residues. Germline loops: CDR1 MDHEN, CDR2 SYDVKM. The CDR3 loop is CASSFEYGSTQALLDTQYF. CDR3 DNA: TGTGCCAGCAGTTTTGAGTATGGTAGCACACAGGCCCTTCTGGATACGCAGTATTTT.

This chain joins TRBV6-5 and TRBJ1-4; 9 bases are a match to TRBD1. CDR1 is MNHEY, CDR2 SVGAGI, per germline. V shed 3 bases, J shed 3 bases, and the junction held 2 bases outside the gene matches. CDR3 size: 15 residues. CDR3 DNA sequence: TGTGCCAGCAGTTATTGGACAGGGGCTAATGAAAAACTGTTTTTT. Protein sequence: CASSYWTGANEKLFF.

The rearrangement links TRBV5-1 to TRBJ2-3; 13 bases match TRBD2. Germline V gives CDR1 SGHRS, CDR2 YFSETQ. The CDR3 contains 19 residues. The V and J ends lost 3 bases and 1 base, in that order; junction bases with no gene match: 11. The CDR3 DNA follows: TGCGCCAGCAGCTGGACCACTAGCGGGGGGGCATTAGGCACAGATACGCAGTATTTT. It yields the protein CASSWTTSGGALGTDTQYF.

The chain has TRBV21-1 and TRBJ1-2. TRBV21-1 is tagged as a pseudogene. The CDR3 consists of 14 residues. The CDR3 DNA is TGTGCCAGCAGCCCGCGAAGTCCCTCGAATGGCTACACCTTC. This encodes CASSPRSPSNGYTF.

The chain carries TRBV27 and TRBJ2-3; D may be TRBD2 (5 bases). CDR3 length equals 15 residues. V was shortened by 6 bases and J by 1 base, with 14 bases between the two germline ends. CDR1 MNHEY and CDR2 SMNVEV come from the germline V gene (reference sequence). The CDR3 DNA is TGTGCCAGCAGCCCTCACGGGGTAGGCACAGATACGCAGTATTTT. Translation gives CASSPHGVGTDTQYF.

The CDR3 DNA follows: TGCGCCAGCAGCCAAGATATCGGCAGGGGGAGAATTGAGGCCGGGTACGAGCAGTACTTC. This gives the protein CASSQDIGRGRIEAGYEQYF. The chain has TRBV4-1 and TRBJ2-7; TRBD1 agrees at 7 bases. The CDR3 is 20 residues long. CDR1 is MGHRA, CDR2 YSYEKL, per germline. V was pared by 0 bases and J by 4 bases, with 21 bases of the junction left unmatched.

This clone has just a few counts. The chain has TRBV28 and TRBJ1-5, with 7 nucleotides matching TRBD1. J was trimmed by 7 bases and V by 3 bases; bases with no gene match: 12. This CDR3 has 16 residues. From germline, CDR1 is MDHEN and CDR2 SYDVKM. This CDR3 is CASSLVAGGQGQPQHF. The CDR3 bases are TGTGCCAGCAGTTTGGTGGCAGGGGGTCAGGGGCAGCCCCAGCATTTT.

The chain carries TRBV29-1 and TRBJ2-7; 7 bases agree with TRBD1. Germline V gene sequence: CDR1 SQVTM, CDR2 ANQGSEA. The CDR3 contains 13 residues. V lost 7 bases, J lost 5 bases, and 11 bases stayed unmatched. Here the CDR3 reads CSARLWDSHEQYF. The CDR3 DNA follows: TGCAGCGCCCGACTATGGGACAGCCACGAGCAGTACTTC.

The chain recombines TRBV5-1 with TRBJ2-5; 7 bases line up with TRBD2. This CDR3 is built from 14 residues. Losses at the gene ends were 0 bases for V and 5 bases for J; bases not matched to a gene: 4. The germline gives CDR1 SGHRS, CDR2 YFSETQ. The DNA of the CDR3 is TGCGCCAGCAGCTTGGGGACTAGGAGGGAGACCCAGTACTTC. Its translation is CASSLGTRRETQYF.

V and J are TRBV15 and TRBJ2-6, with D maybe TRBD2 (6 bases). The CDR3 has 16 amino acids. Trimming shortened V by 1 base and J by 2 bases, and 9 bases separated the two germline ends. Looked up from germline, CDR1 is LNHNV and CDR2 is YYDKDF (reference sequence). DNA for the CDR3: TGTGCCACCAGCAGAGCTGGGGAGGCTGGGGCCAACGTCCTGACTTTC. It is translated as CATSRAGEAGANVLTF. Using reference TRBV15 and TRBJ2-6 for the parts outside the CDR3, the full variable domain is DAMVIQNPRYQVTQFGKPVTLSCSQTLNHNVMYWYQQKSSQAPKLLFHYYDKDFNNEADTPDNFQSRRPNTSFCFLDIRSPGLGDTAMYLCATSRAGEAGANVLTFGAGSRLTVL.

As DNA, the CDR3 is TGTGCCAGCAGCTTAAGGGAGGAAAAACTGTTTTTT. It translates to CASSLREEKLFF. The J gene is TRBJ1-4, the V gene TRBV7-9; D is unclear. The CDR3 contains 12 residues. Trimming cost V 2 bases and J 8 bases, with 6 bases left between them. Germline V gives CDR1 SEHNR, CDR2 FQNEAQ (reference sequence).

V is TRBV5-1 and J is TRBJ2-5, with 15 bases identical to TRBD2. The germline V gene has CDR1 SGHRS and CDR2 YFSETQ. The CDR3 is 16 amino acids. With V trimmed by 4 bases and J by 4 bases, 5 bases remained unmatched. The CDR3 DNA follows: TGCGCCAGCAGCCCAGGACTAGCGGGGGGGCCAGAGACCCAGTACTTC. It yields the protein CASSPGLAGGPETQYF.